These 10 T cell receptor beta chains share one sample of origin, sequenced in a study of early T cells in non-severe SARS-CoV-2 infection. TCRdb re-called the 5' RACE reads with MiXCR, one entry per CDR3 protein. The data show 40,000 to 60,000 distinct CDR3 sequences, around 7.7% seen once. Material: whole blood. These receptors all come from an adult who was a healthcare worker with PCR-confirmed SARS-CoV-2 infection or an uninfected control (not recorded which).

This clonotype showed up many times. The V gene is TRBV20-1, the J gene TRBJ1-5; TRBD1 is a possible D gene (6 bases). V lost 4 bases and J 4 bases, leaving 8 bases between the germline ends. The CDR3 runs to 12 residues. The germline V gene has CDR1 DFQATT and CDR2 SNEGSKA (reference sequence). CDR3: CSAIGGNQPQHF. The CDR3, as DNA: TGCAGTGCTATAGGGGGGAATCAGCCCCAGCATTTT.

In its sample, this clonotype was seen many times. J is TRBJ2-3 and V is TRBV29-1; 7 positions agree with TRBD1. J gave up 2 bases and V 6 bases, and 8 bases lay outside the gene matches. Per the germline V gene, CDR1 is SQVTM and CDR2 is ANQGSEA. CDR3 length: 14 residues. The CDR3 loop is CSVYRGSVTDTQYF. The CDR3 region has the DNA TGCAGCGTCTACAGGGGATCCGTCACAGATACGCAGTATTTT.

This rearrangement joins TRBV13 to TRBJ2-3; D is perhaps TRBD2 (6 bases). The CDR3 consists of 16 residues. Between the trimmed V and J ends, which lost 4 bases and 3 bases, there was a span of 17 bases. Per germline, CDR1 PRHDT and CDR2 FYEKMQ (reference sequence). CDR3 protein: CASSSDDGGATDTQYF. The CDR3 DNA sequence: TGTGCCAGCAGCTCTGATGACGGCGGGGCAACAGATACGCAGTATTTT.

This chain connects TRBV18 to TRBJ2-7; 14 nucleotides agree with TRBD2. CDR3 length: 17 residues. Germline values: CDR1 KGHSH, CDR2 LQKENI. V was clipped by 2 bases and J by 4 bases; unmatched bases: 7. CDR3 sequence (DNA): TGTGCCAGCTCACCAACTATGACTAGCGGGGGGGCTTACGAGCAGTACTTC. It specifies CASSPTMTSGGAYEQYF.

The genes are TRBV12-3 or TRBV12-4 and TRBJ2-3; 11 bases match TRBD2. After removal of 3 bases from V and 4 bases from J, the junction contained 3 bases not matched to a gene. The CDR3 has 15 residues. CDR3 residues: CASSFAGLAADTQYF. CDR3 bases: TGTGCCAGCAGTTTCGCGGGACTAGCGGCAGATACGCAGTATTTT.

Ten or more counts support this clonotype. The CDR3 DNA follows: TGCAGTGCTAGAGATCCCGGGACAGGGCCCTACGAGCAGTACTTC. This gives the protein CSARDPGTGPYEQYF. This chain links TRBV20-1 with TRBJ2-7; the match to TRBD1 covers 9 bases. The CDR3 has 15 residues. V lost 0 bases to trimming and J lost 2 bases; unmatched junction nucleotides: 5. Germline V lookup: CDR1 DFQATT, CDR2 SNEGSKA (reference sequence).

The genes are TRBV20-1 and TRBJ1-6; 8 nucleotides agree with TRBD1. The V gene end was trimmed by 6 bases and the J gene end by 10 bases; junction bases not matched to a gene: 5. Germline V gives CDR1 DFQATT, CDR2 SNEGSKA (reference sequence). The CDR3 runs to 12 residues. CDR3 sequence reads: CSAVRQGSPLHF. In DNA, the CDR3 is TGCAGTGCCGTACGACAGGGGTCACCCCTCCACTTT.

The sample holds many counts of this clonotype. The rearrangement links TRBV19 to TRBJ2-5, with 7 bases identical to TRBD1. Germline lookup yields CDR1 LNHDA and CDR2 SQIVND (reference sequence). V gave up 7 bases and J gave up 0 bases; unmatched junction bases: 14. CDR3 length: 17 amino acids. The CDR3 here is CASTDTFPTGDQETQYF. Here the CDR3 DNA reads TGTGCCAGTACCGACACATTCCCAACAGGGGACCAAGAGACCCAGTACTTC.

This clonotype came up a few times. J is TRBJ2-1 and V is TRBV3-1; 9 bases align to TRBD2. The length of the CDR3 is 15 residues. Per germline, CDR1 LGHDT and CDR2 YNNKEL (reference sequence). V lost 2 bases and J lost 8; bases outside the gene matches: 7. The CDR3: CASSQSRGGQDEQFF. The CDR3 bases are TGTGCCAGCAGCCAATCGCGGGGGGGCCAGGATGAGCAGTTCTTC.

This clonotype was picked up many times. V gene TRBV19 combines with J gene TRBJ2-7, with TRBD1 matching 12 bases. Germline V CDR1 and CDR2: LNHDA, SQIVND (reference sequence). The CDR3 runs to 15 residues. V was pared by 5 bases and J by 7 bases, with 9 bases of the junction left unmatched. CDR3 region: CASSASGTGGVEQYF. The CDR3 nucleotides are TGTGCCAGTAGTGCCTCCGGGACAGGGGGCGTTGAGCAGTACTTC.